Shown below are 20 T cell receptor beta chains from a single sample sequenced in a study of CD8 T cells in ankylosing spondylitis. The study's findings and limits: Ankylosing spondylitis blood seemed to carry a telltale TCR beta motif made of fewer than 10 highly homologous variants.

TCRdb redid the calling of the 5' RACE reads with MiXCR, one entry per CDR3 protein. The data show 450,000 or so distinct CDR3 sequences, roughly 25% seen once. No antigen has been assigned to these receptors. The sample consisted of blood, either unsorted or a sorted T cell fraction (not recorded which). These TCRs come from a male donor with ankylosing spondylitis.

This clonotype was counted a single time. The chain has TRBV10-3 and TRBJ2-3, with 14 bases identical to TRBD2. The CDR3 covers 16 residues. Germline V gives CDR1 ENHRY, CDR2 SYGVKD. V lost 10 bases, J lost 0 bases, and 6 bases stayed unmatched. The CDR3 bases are TGTGCCACCGGGACTAGCGGGGGCACTAGCACAGATACGCAGTATTTT. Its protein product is CATGTSGGTSTDTQYF.

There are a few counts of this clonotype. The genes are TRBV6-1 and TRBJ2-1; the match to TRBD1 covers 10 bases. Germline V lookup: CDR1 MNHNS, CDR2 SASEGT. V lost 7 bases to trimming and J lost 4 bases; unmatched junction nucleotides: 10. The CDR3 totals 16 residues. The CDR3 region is CASTPRGTGVYNEQFF. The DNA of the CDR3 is TGTGCCAGCACCCCAAGGGGGACAGGGGTTTACAATGAGCAGTTCTTC.

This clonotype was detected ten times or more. Here the CDR3 DNA reads TGTGCCAGCAGTTTAATCCTTGGACAATTAAGCTCCTACGAGCAGTACGTC. It yields the protein CASSLILGQLSSYEQYV. V usage is TRBV27 and J usage is TRBJ2-7; a weak D match, TRBD1 (5 bases). CDR3 length equals 17 residues. Germline assignment: CDR1 MNHEY and CDR2 SMNVEV (reference sequence). V shed 2 bases and J shed 0 bases, with 17 bases lying between them.

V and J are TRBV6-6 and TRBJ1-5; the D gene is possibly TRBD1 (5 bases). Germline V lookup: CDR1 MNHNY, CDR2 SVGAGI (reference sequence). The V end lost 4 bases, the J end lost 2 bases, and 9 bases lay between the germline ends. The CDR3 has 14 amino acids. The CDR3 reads CASSFRGRNQPQHF. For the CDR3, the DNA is TGTGCCAGCAGTTTCCGGGGCCGCAATCAGCCCCAGCATTTT.

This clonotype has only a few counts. DNA of the CDR3: TGTGCCACTCGATCAGACCACGGGGACAATGAGCAGTTCTTC. Encoded protein: CATRSDHGDNEQFF. The V call is TRBV10-3, the J call TRBJ2-1; weak D call: TRBD2 (5 bases). The CDR3 totals 14 residues. The V gene lost 10 bases and the J gene lost 5 bases, with 18 bases spanning the gap. The germline V gene encodes CDR1 ENHRY and CDR2 SYGVKD.

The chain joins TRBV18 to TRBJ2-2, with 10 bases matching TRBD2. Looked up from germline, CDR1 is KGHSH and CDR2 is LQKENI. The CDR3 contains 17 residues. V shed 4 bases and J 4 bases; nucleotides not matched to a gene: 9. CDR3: CASSLTLAGATTGELFF. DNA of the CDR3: TGTGCCAGCTCACTCACCCTAGCGGGAGCTACCACCGGGGAGCTGTTTTTT.

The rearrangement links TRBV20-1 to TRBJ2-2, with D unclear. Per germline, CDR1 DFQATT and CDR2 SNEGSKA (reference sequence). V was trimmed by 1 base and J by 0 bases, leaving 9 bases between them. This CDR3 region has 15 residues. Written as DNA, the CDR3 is TGCAGTGCTAGAGTTCTGGGGTCGAACACCGGGGAGCTGTTTTTT. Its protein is CSARVLGSNTGELFF.

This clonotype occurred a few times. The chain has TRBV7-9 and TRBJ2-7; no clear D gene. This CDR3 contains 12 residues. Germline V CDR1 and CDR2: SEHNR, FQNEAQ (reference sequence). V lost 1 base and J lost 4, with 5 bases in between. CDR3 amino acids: CASSLVEYEQYV. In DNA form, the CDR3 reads TGTGCCAGCAGCTTAGTGGAGTACGAGCAGTACGTC.

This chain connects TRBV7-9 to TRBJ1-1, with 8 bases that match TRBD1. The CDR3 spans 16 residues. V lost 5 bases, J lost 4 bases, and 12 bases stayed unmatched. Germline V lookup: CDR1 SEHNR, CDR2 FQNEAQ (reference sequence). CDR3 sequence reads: CASSPEGQAGGTEAFF. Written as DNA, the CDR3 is TGTGCCAGCAGCCCTGAGGGACAGGCTGGGGGCACTGAAGCTTTCTTT.

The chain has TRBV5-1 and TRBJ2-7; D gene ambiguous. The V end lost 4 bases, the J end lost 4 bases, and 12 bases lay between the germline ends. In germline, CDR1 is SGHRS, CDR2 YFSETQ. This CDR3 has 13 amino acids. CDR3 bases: TGCGCCAGCAGCATGGACGGCCGGTACGAGCAGTACGTC. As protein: CASSMDGRYEQYV.

CDR3 sequence: CASTPTGSAETQYF. The CDR3 coding sequence is TGCGCCAGCACCCCGACAGGTTCGGCAGAGACCCAGTACTTC. The chain has TRBV5-1 and TRBJ2-5, with TRBD1 as a possible D gene (6 bases). V dropped 6 bases and J dropped 4 bases, with 16 bases sitting between them. The CDR3 contains 14 residues. Per germline, CDR1 SGHRS and CDR2 YFSETQ.

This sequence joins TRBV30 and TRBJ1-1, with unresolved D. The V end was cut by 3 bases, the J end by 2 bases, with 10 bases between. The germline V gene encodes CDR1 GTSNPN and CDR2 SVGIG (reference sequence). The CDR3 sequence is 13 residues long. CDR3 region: CAWRWGSNTEAFF. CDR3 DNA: TGTGCCTGGAGATGGGGTAGCAACACTGAAGCTTTCTTT.

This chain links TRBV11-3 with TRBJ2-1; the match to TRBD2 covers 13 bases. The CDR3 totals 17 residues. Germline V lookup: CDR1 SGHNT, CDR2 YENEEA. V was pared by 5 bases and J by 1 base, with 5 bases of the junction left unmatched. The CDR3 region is CASSGTSGTASYNEQFF. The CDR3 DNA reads TGTGCCAGCAGCGGGACTAGCGGGACCGCATCCTACAATGAGCAGTTCTTC.

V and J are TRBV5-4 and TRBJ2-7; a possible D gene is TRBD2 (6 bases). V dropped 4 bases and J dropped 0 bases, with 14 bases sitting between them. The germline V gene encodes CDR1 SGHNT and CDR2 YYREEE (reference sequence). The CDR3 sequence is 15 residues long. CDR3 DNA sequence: TGTGCCAGCAGCGCGGGACCCTCGAGCTCCTACGAGCAGTACTTC. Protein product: CASSAGPSSSYEQYF.

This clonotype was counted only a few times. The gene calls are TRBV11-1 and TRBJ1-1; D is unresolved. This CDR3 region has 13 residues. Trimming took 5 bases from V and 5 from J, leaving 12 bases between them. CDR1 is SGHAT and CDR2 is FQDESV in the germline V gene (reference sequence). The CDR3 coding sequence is TGTGCCAGCAGCCCAGCCCGAGGAACTGAAGCTTTCTTT. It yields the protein CASSPARGTEAFF.

The CDR3 DNA reads TGTGCCTGGACCCGGAGGGGAGTTAAGGGCGAGCAGTACTTC. It encodes CAWTRRGVKGEQYF. This chain connects TRBV30 to TRBJ2-7, with a weak D call TRBD2 (6 bases). The CDR3 length is 14 residues. Per the germline V gene, CDR1 is GTSNPN and CDR2 is SVGIG (reference sequence). The V end was cut by 4 bases, the J end by 6 bases, with 19 bases between.

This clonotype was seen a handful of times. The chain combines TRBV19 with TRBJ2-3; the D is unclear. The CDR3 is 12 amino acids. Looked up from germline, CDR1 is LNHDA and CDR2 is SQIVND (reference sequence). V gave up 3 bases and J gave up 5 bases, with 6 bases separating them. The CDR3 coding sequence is TGTGCCAGTAGTATGCCAGGAGATACGCAGTATTTT. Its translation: CASSMPGDTQYF.

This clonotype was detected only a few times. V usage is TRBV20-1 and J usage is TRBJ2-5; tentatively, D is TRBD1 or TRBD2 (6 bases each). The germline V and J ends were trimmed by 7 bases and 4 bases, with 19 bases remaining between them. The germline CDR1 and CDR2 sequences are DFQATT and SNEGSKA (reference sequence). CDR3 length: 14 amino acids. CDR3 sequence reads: CSVSPGGGGETQYF. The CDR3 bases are TGCAGTGTGTCCCCAGGCGGAGGGGGAGAGACCCAGTACTTC.

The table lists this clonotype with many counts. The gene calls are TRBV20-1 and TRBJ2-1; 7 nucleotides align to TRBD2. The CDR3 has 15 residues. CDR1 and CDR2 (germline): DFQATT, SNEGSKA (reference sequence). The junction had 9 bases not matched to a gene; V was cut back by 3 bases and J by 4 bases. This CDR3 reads CSASRASGFYNEQFF. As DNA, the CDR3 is TGCAGTGCTAGTAGGGCTAGCGGTTTTTACAATGAGCAGTTCTTC.

CDR3 sequence: CATSDSRQETQYF. In DNA, the CDR3 is TGTGCCACCAGTGATTCCAGACAAGAGACCCAGTACTTC. The chain recombines TRBV24-1 with TRBJ2-5; the D is unclear. This CDR3 has 13 residues. V lost 2 bases and J 2 bases, leaving 5 bases between the germline ends. The V gene's germline CDR1 is KGHDR and CDR2 SFDVKD.